These 22 T cell receptor beta chains came from one sample sequenced in a study of control samples from healthy donors and cancer patients. Generated by immunoSEQ multiplex PCR, the TCRdb table keeps only in-frame clones and is missing some. The sample includes 75,000 to 90,000 clones, more than 75% seen only once; the top ten take approximately 2.1%. The specimen sequenced was blood. Receptors were obtained from a woman in her forties in good health.

A single count supports this clone. This rearrangement joins TRBV10-1 to TRBJ1-3, with D uncertain. The V gene lost 8 bases and the J gene lost 1 base, with 9 bases spanning the gap. Germline V gene sequence: CDR1 WNHNN, CDR2 SYGVQD (reference sequence). The CDR3 runs to 13 residues. Here the CDR3 reads CASRPESGNTIYF. CDR3 DNA: TGCGCCAGCCGCCCGGAATCTGGAAACACCATATATTTT.

The genes are TRBV29-1 and TRBJ1-1; D might be TRBD1 (5 bases). Trimming left V 7 bases short and J 5 bases short, with 17 bases between. Germline CDR1 SQVTM, CDR2 ANQGSEA. The CDR3 totals 13 residues. The CDR3 DNA reads TGCAGCGGGAAAGGACATGGGGGAACTGAAGCTTTCTTT. The encoded protein is CSGKGHGGTEAFF.

This rearrangement joins TRBV5-5 to TRBJ2-1; TRBD2 matches at 12 bases. The V segment lost 1 base and the J segment 0 bases; nucleotides outside the gene matches: 11. CDR3 length: 20 residues. CDR1 is SGHKS and CDR2 is YYEKEE in the germline V gene (reference sequence). The CDR3 DNA reads TGTGCCAGCAGCTTGTCCCCGCGAGGACTAGCGGGGAGCTCCTACAATGAGCAGTTCTTC. Translated: CASSLSPRGLAGSSYNEQFF. The entire variable domain, with the rest obtained from reference TRBV5-5 and TRBJ2-1, is as follows: DAGVTQSPTHLIKTRGQQVTLRCSPISGHKSVSWYQQVLGQGPQFIFQYYEKEERGRGNFPDRFSARQFPNYSSELNVNALLLGDSALYLCASSLSPRGLAGSSYNEQFFGPGTRLTVL.

The rearrangement joins TRBV24-1 to TRBJ2-2; D is possibly TRBD1 or TRBD2 (5 bases each). V was clipped by 3 bases and J by 3 bases, with 16 bases between them. The CDR3 loop spans 17 amino acids. Germline CDR1 is KGHDR and CDR2 is SFDVKD. The CDR3 is CATSDPGTPPHTGELFF. DNA of the CDR3: TGTGCCACCAGTGATCCCGGGACCCCGCCACACACCGGGGAGCTGTTTTTT.

The genes are TRBV5-4 and TRBJ1-2; D call uncertain. Trimming shortened V by 2 bases and J by 9 bases, and 17 bases separated the two germline ends. This CDR3 region has 14 residues. Germline assignment: CDR1 SGHNT and CDR2 YYREEE (reference sequence). CDR3 amino acids: CASSFGRQGFRYTF. In nucleotides, the CDR3 is TGTGCCAGCAGCTTCGGCAGGCAAGGGTTCCGCTACACCTTC.

The V gene is TRBV5-4, the J gene TRBJ2-3; D is possibly TRBD1 (7 bases). The CDR3 is 15 residues long. The germline V gene has CDR1 SGHNT and CDR2 YYREEE (reference sequence). Trimming took off 1 base at V and 1 base at J, with 10 bases between the two ends. This CDR3 is CASSLQGEGTDTQYF. In DNA form, the CDR3 reads TGTGCCAGCAGCTTGCAGGGGGAGGGCACAGATACGCAGTATTTT.

The V call is TRBV4-3, the J call TRBJ2-3, with 11 bases lining up with TRBD2. This CDR3 comprises 16 residues. Germline-derived CDR1 and CDR2 are LGHNA and YSLEER. Germline trimming cut 0 bases from V and 7 bases from J; bases unmatched to any gene: 6. The CDR3: CASSQDLSGGAHTQYF. The CDR3 bases are TGCGCCAGCAGCCAAGATCTTAGCGGGGGGGCACATACGCAGTATTTT.

The chain combines TRBV7-8 with TRBJ1-5, with TRBD1 matching over 7 bases. There are 14 residues in the CDR3. Germline V gene lookup returns CDR1 SGHVS and CDR2 FQNEAQ. V lost 0 bases, J lost 4 bases, and 0 bases stayed unmatched. The CDR3 protein is CASSLADRNQPQHF. The CDR3, as DNA: TGTGCCAGCAGCTTAGCGGACAGGAATCAGCCCCAGCATTTT.

The sample holds one count of this clone. This sequence joins TRBV5-1 and TRBJ2-7, with D possibly being TRBD2 (6 bases). The V end lost 0 bases, the J end lost 0 bases, and 10 bases lay between the germline ends. CDR1 is SGHRS, CDR2 YFSETQ, per germline. The CDR3 runs 15 residues. The CDR3 spells CASSLVAGSSYEQYF. The CDR3 DNA follows: TGCGCCAGCAGCTTGGTCGCCGGGAGCTCCTACGAGCAGTACTTC.

The V and J genes are TRBV6-5 and TRBJ2-2; D gene ambiguous. The CDR3 totals 14 residues. Germline lookup yields CDR1 MNHEY and CDR2 SVGAGI. Trimming took off 3 bases at V and 5 bases at J, with 10 bases between the two ends. The CDR3 sequence: CASSYLLGTGELFF. As DNA, the CDR3 is TGTGCCAGCAGTTATTTACTGGGAACCGGGGAGCTGTTTTTT.

The chain uses TRBV4-1 and TRBJ2-3; 10 bases fit TRBD2. The CDR3 is 16 residues long. CDR1 and CDR2 from the germline V gene are MGHRA and YSYEKL. Losses at the gene ends were 4 bases for V and 2 bases for J; bases not matched to a gene: 6. The CDR3 loop reads CASSPQLAGDTDTQYF. The CDR3 nucleotides are TGCGCCAGCAGCCCCCAGCTAGCGGGAGACACAGATACGCAGTATTTT.

The CDR3 here is CASRQGTNYGYTF. The CDR3 DNA sequence: TGTGCCAGTAGACAGGGGACTAACTATGGCTACACCTTC. The genes are TRBV19 and TRBJ1-2, with 7 bases identical to TRBD1. With 6 bases clipped from V and 0 bases from J, the junction kept 1 base outside the gene matches. Germline V gene lookup returns CDR1 LNHDA and CDR2 SQIVND (reference sequence). This CDR3 contains 13 residues.

The chain combines TRBV18 with TRBJ2-1; D unclear. The CDR3 contains 15 residues. The V end was cut by 1 base, the J end by 3 bases, with 10 bases between. Germline V gene lookup returns CDR1 KGHSH and CDR2 LQKENI. The CDR3 DNA follows: TGTGCCAGCTCACCACAACGATCCAACTACAATGAGCAGTTCTTC. Protein sequence: CASSPQRSNYNEQFF. Full variable domain (rest looked up from reference TRBV18 and TRBJ2-1): NAGVMQNPRHLVRRRGQEARLRCSPMKGHSHVYWYRQLPEEGLKFMVYLQKENIIDESGMPKERFSAEFPKEGPSILRIQQVVRGDSAAYFCASSPQRSNYNEQFFGPGTRLTVL.

The genes are TRBV12-5 and TRBJ1-2; D call uncertain. The CDR3 sequence is 15 residues long. CDR1 LGHNT and CDR2 FRNRAP come from the germline V gene. Deletions cut 0 bases from V and 6 bases from J, with 14 bases between. For the CDR3, the DNA is TGTGCTAGTGGTTTGGTATATGGGGATGCGGATGGCTACACCTTC. It specifies CASGLVYGDADGYTF.

The rearrangement joins TRBV9 to TRBJ1-4, with D unresolved. Germline-derived CDR1 and CDR2 are SGDLS and YYNGEE. The ends were cut back, 4 bases at V and 6 bases at J, with 13 bases in the middle. This CDR3 has 14 residues. The CDR3 spells CASSPGLTYEKLFF. The DNA for the CDR3 is TGTGCCAGCAGCCCCGGACTAACGTATGAAAAACTGTTTTTT.

The CDR3 bases are TGTGCCAGCAGTTTGTCATTGGGCTATAATTCACCCCTCCACTTT. This gives the protein CASSLSLGYNSPLHF. V and J are TRBV27 and TRBJ1-6; D uncertain. The CDR3 is made up of 15 amino acids. Germline CDR1 and CDR2: MNHEY and SMNVEV (reference sequence). The V end was cut by 3 bases, the J end by 3 bases, with 9 bases between.

The chain joins TRBV2 to TRBJ2-3; 9 bases map to TRBD1. This CDR3 contains 16 residues. Per the germline V gene, CDR1 is SNHLY and CDR2 is FYNNEI. The J segment lost 1 base and the V segment lost 4 bases, leaving 6 bases of the junction unmatched. The CDR3 loop reads CASSGQGGWGTDTQYF. The CDR3, as DNA: TGTGCCAGCAGTGGACAGGGGGGCTGGGGCACAGATACGCAGTATTTT.

This clone has only a few counts. This same CDR3 is encoded by further DNA sequences in the sample. The chain couples TRBV5-1 to TRBJ1-2; no reliable D call. CDR1 and CDR2 (germline): SGHRS, YFSETQ. The CDR3 extends over 14 amino acids. The V gene lost 1 base and the J gene lost 2 bases, with 9 bases spanning the gap. CDR3 region: CASSLSRGNYGYTF. In DNA, the CDR3 is TGCGCCAGCAGCTTGAGTCGGGGAAACTATGGCTACACCTTC.

This clone was observed once. The rearrangement links TRBV7-2 to TRBJ1-1; D remains ambiguous. Looked up from germline, CDR1 is SGHTA and CDR2 is FQGNSA. The CDR3 sequence is 13 residues long. V was pared by 3 bases and J by 5 bases, with 10 bases between. The CDR3 region is CASSFTEATEAFF. The CDR3 DNA follows: TGTGCCAGCAGCTTCACCGAAGCGACTGAAGCTTTCTTT.

V usage is TRBV4-1 and J usage is TRBJ1-2; D is perhaps TRBD1 (6 bases). The V and J ends lost 1 base and 6 bases respectively, with 21 bases between them. This CDR3 has 17 amino acids. The germline V gene has CDR1 MGHRA and CDR2 YSYEKL. In nucleotides, the CDR3 is TGCGCCAGCAGCCAAGTAAGATTCGGCGAAAGGGGGGATGGCTACACCTTC. Its translation is CASSQVRFGERGDGYTF.

The V and J genes are TRBV9 and TRBJ2-1; TRBD1 is a possible D gene (6 bases). Germline CDR1 and CDR2: SGDLS and YYNGEE. Deletions cut 6 bases from V and 0 bases from J, with 10 bases between. CDR3 length equals 14 residues. The CDR3 protein is CASNRDSSYNEQFF. For the CDR3, the DNA is TGTGCCAGCAACAGGGATAGCTCCTACAATGAGCAGTTCTTC.

The V call is TRBV7-8, the J call TRBJ2-1, with unresolved D. In germline, CDR1 is SGHVS, CDR2 FQNEAQ. V was clipped by 4 bases and J by 8 bases, with 9 bases between them. The CDR3 is made up of 12 amino acids. CDR3 bases: TGTGCCAGCAGCTCGGTCCTCGATGAGCAGTTCTTC. Translation gives CASSSVLDEQFF.